The next 17 T cell receptor beta chains were all read from a single sample in a study of patients with pleural tuberculosis. Each CDR3 protein gets one entry after TCRdb re-called the reads with MiXCR. The sample shows nearly 30,000 distinct CDR3 sequences, approximately 20% of them seen only once. Sequencing used peripheral blood. The receptors here all came from a human donor with pleural tuberculosis.

The V gene is TRBV19, the J gene TRBJ2-3, with a possible D match to TRBD2 (6 bases). Germline CDR1 and CDR2: LNHDA and SQIVND (reference sequence). V was cut by 5 bases and J by 1 base, with 10 bases left in between. CDR3 length equals 14 residues. The CDR3 loop is CASSRGTGTDTQYF. Here the CDR3 DNA reads TGTGCCAGTAGTCGCGGGACGGGCACAGATACGCAGTATTTT.

As for this clonotype: A junction boundary mismatches the germline segment, possibly from a read error. The chain has TRBV6-2 or TRBV6-3 and TRBJ1-1; tentative D call: TRBD1 (6 bases). Germline CDR1 is MNHEY and CDR2 is SVGEGT. The CDR3 is 13 amino acids. CDR3 sequence (DNA): TGTGCCAGCAGTCGACAGGTTGACGCTGAAGCCTTCTTT. It is translated as CASSRQVDAEAFF.

This clonotype appeared a few times. The rearrangement joins TRBV12-3 or TRBV12-4 to TRBJ1-2, with D perhaps matching TRBD1 (5 bases). The CDR3 length is 12 residues. Trimming removed 3 bases from V and 4 bases from J, with 6 bases in between. The CDR3 protein is CASSLTVYGYTF. CDR3 sequence (DNA): TGTGCCAGCAGTTTGACAGTCTATGGCTACACCTTC.

There are many counts of this clonotype. The J gene is TRBJ2-5, the V gene TRBV11-2, with 8 nucleotides matching TRBD1. This CDR3 contains 16 residues. V shed 1 base and J 4 bases; nucleotides not matched to a gene: 8. Germline CDR1 and CDR2: SGHAT and FQNNGV. CDR3 protein: CASSLVGRGRGETQYF. The CDR3 nucleotides are TGTGCCAGCAGCTTAGTTGGCAGGGGGCGGGGAGAGACCCAGTACTTC.

This clonotype has ten or more counts. This rearrangement joins TRBV29-1 to TRBJ2-7; 9 nucleotides align to TRBD1. The CDR3 extends over 13 amino acids. Losses at the gene ends were 6 bases for V and 6 bases for J; bases not matched to a gene: 9. The V gene's germline CDR1 is SQVTM and CDR2 ANQGSEA. The CDR3 here is CSVSPGQGSEQYF. The CDR3 DNA is TGCAGCGTGTCCCCGGGACAGGGAAGCGAGCAGTACTTC.

This clonotype was seen ten or more times. This chain joins TRBV7-2 and TRBJ2-1, with 10 bases fitting TRBD2. Per germline, CDR1 SGHTA and CDR2 FQGNSA. The CDR3 totals 17 residues. Germline trimming cut 4 bases from V and 5 bases from J; bases unmatched to any gene: 11. The CDR3 is CASSSSFSGGRNNEQFF. The CDR3 nucleotides read TGTGCCAGCAGCTCCTCCTTTAGCGGGGGGCGAAACAATGAGCAGTTCTTC.

This clonotype came up many times. The chain carries TRBV29-1 and TRBJ1-1; D call uncertain. The V end was cut by 4 bases, the J end by 5 bases, with 8 bases between. Germline CDR1 reads SQVTM; CDR2 reads ANQGSEA. The CDR3 covers 11 residues. The CDR3 sequence is CSVVGNTEAFF. The DNA of the CDR3 is TGCAGCGTTGTGGGAAATACTGAAGCTTTCTTT.

This clonotype was seen many times. The chain couples TRBV19 to TRBJ2-5; D is unclear. From germline, CDR1 is LNHDA and CDR2 SQIVND (reference sequence). The V gene lost 7 bases and the J gene lost 2 bases, with 17 bases spanning the gap. The CDR3 has 15 amino acids. The CDR3 loop is CASMNYGEGQETQYF. In DNA form, the CDR3 reads TGTGCCAGTATGAATTATGGGGAAGGGCAAGAGACCCAGTACTTC. Using reference TRBV19 and TRBJ2-5 for the parts outside the CDR3, the full variable domain is DGGITQSPKYLFRKEGQNVTLSCEQNLNHDAMYWYRQDPGQGLRLIYYSQIVNDFQKGDIAEGYSVSREKKESFPLTVTSAQKNPTAFYLCASMNYGEGQETQYFGPGTRLLVL.

The table lists this clonotype with many counts. This chain joins TRBV10-3 and TRBJ1-3; D gene uncertain. Germline V gene sequence: CDR1 ENHRY, CDR2 SYGVKD. There are 14 residues in the CDR3. Trimming cost V 3 bases and J 0 bases, with 6 bases left between them. The CDR3 loop reads CAISDDISGNTIYF. For the CDR3, the DNA is TGTGCCATCAGTGATGACATCTCTGGAAACACCATATATTTT.

This chain uses TRBV20-1 with TRBJ1-5; 9 bases are a match to TRBD1. This CDR3 is built from 12 residues. The germline CDR1 and CDR2 sequences are DFQATT and SNEGSKA (reference sequence). J was trimmed by 5 bases and V by 8 bases; bases with no gene match: 4. The CDR3, as DNA: TGCAGTCCGGGACAGGGCGATCAGCCCCAGCATTTT. This gives the protein CSPGQGDQPQHF.

Only a few counts were recorded for this clonotype. The CDR3 does not close with the conserved phenylalanine or tryptophan, likely indicating a read error. The V and J genes are TRBV12-3 or TRBV12-4 and TRBJ2-7; D is uncertain. With 0 bases removed from V and 0 bases from J, the gap between germline ends came to 6 bases. This CDR3 is 14 amino acids long. CDR3 nucleotide sequence: TGTGCCAGCAGTTTAGCAGGGTCCTCCTACGAGCAGTACCTC. It yields the protein CASSLAGSSYEQYL.

This clonotype ranks as medium-sized (0.01 to 0.1%). This rearrangement joins TRBV20-1 to TRBJ1-4; D uncertain. The CDR3 is made up of 15 amino acids. Germline V gene sequence: CDR1 DFQATT, CDR2 SNEGSKA (reference sequence). Trimming pared 2 bases from V and 0 bases from J, leaving 10 bases between. The CDR3 loop reads CSARTSGSTNEKLFF. The CDR3 coding sequence is TGCAGTGCTAGAACCAGTGGTTCAACTAATGAAAAACTGTTTTTT.

There are many counts of this clonotype. The J gene is TRBJ1-1, the V gene TRBV4-3, with D possibly being TRBD1 (6 bases). V lost 4 bases and J 7 bases, leaving 16 bases between the germline ends. The CDR3 is made up of 14 amino acids. CDR1 and CDR2 (germline): LGHNA, YSLEER. The CDR3 sequence is CASSRGQTTHEAFF. DNA of the CDR3: TGCGCCAGCAGCCGCGGACAGACAACCCATGAAGCTTTCTTT.

The gene calls are TRBV5-1 and TRBJ1-1, with 9 positions matching TRBD1. This CDR3 contains 16 residues. The V gene's germline CDR1 is SGHRS and CDR2 YFSETQ. The ends lost 4 bases at V and 4 bases at J; junction bases unmatched: 11. CDR3 region: CASSQDTGTGTTEAFF. CDR3 DNA sequence: TGCGCCAGCAGCCAGGATACCGGGACAGGGACCACTGAAGCTTTCTTT. The whole variable domain, filled in from reference TRBV5-1 and TRBJ1-1, reads KAGVTQTPRYLIKTRGQQVTLSCSPISGHRSVSWYQQTPGQGLQFLFEYFSETQRNKGNFPGRFSGRQFSNSRSEMNVSTLELGDSALYLCASSQDTGTGTTEAFFGQGTRLTVV.

This clonotype was found a few times. The V gene is TRBV7-9, the J gene TRBJ2-2; a weak D match, TRBD1 (6 bases). CDR1 SEHNR and CDR2 FQNEAQ come from the germline V gene (reference sequence). V was clipped by 3 bases and J by 4 bases, with 9 bases between them. The CDR3 runs to 14 residues. CDR3 sequence reads: CASSFGRGTGELFF. As DNA, the CDR3 is TGTGCCAGCAGCTTTGGCAGGGGCACCGGGGAGCTGTTTTTT. Supplemented by reference TRBV7-9 and TRBJ2-2, the full variable domain reads DTGVSQNPRHKITKRGQNVTFRCDPISEHNRLYWYRQTLGQGPEFLTYFQNEAQLEKSRLLSDRFSAERPKGSFSTLEIQRTEQGDSAMYLCASSFGRGTGELFFGEGSRLTVL.

This clonotype was recorded many times. The chain employs TRBV5-1 and TRBJ1-1; D not resolved. Deletions cut 6 bases from V and 0 bases from J, with 9 bases between. CDR1 SGHRS and CDR2 YFSETQ come from the germline V gene. This CDR3 spans 13 amino acids. CDR3 amino acids: CASTSGLNTEAFF. The DNA for the CDR3 is TGCGCCAGCACCTCTGGGCTGAACACTGAAGCTTTCTTT.

The V call is TRBV11-1, the J call TRBJ2-2; D unclear. The CDR3 has 13 residues. Germline values: CDR1 SGHAT, CDR2 FQDESV (reference sequence). V was trimmed by 0 bases and J by 7 bases, leaving 6 bases between them. The CDR3 coding sequence is TGTGCCAGCAGCTTAGCGCCGGGCGGGGAGCTGTTTTTT. Its protein is CASSLAPGGELFF.